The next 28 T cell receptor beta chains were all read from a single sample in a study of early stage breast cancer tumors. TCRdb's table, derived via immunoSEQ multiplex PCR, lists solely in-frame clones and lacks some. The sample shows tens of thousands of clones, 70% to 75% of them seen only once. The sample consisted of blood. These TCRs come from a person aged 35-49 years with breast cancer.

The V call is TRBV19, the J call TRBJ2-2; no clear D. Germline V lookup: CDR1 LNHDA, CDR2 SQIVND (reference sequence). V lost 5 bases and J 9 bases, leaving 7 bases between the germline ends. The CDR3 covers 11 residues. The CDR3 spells CASSWAWELFF. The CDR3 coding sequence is TGTGCCAGTAGTTGGGCTTGGGAGCTGTTTTTT.

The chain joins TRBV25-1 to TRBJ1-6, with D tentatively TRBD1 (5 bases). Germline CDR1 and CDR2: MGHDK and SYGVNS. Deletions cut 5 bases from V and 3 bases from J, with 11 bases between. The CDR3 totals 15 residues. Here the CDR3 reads CASSYGTDYNSPLHF. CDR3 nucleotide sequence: TGTGCCAGCAGTTACGGGACGGACTATAATTCACCCCTCCACTTT.

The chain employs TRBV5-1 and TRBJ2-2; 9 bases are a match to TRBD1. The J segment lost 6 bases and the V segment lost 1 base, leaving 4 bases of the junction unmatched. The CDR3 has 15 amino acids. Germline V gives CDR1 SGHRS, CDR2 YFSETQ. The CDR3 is CASSLFGQGSGELFF. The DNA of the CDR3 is TGCGCCAGCAGCTTGTTTGGACAGGGGTCCGGGGAGCTGTTTTTT.

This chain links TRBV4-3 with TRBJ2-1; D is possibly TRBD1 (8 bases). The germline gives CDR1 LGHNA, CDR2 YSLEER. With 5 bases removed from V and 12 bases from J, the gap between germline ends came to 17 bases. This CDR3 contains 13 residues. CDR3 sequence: CASSRGGQDSQFF. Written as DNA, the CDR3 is TGCGCCAGCAGCAGGGGGGGACAGGACTCGCAGTTCTTC.

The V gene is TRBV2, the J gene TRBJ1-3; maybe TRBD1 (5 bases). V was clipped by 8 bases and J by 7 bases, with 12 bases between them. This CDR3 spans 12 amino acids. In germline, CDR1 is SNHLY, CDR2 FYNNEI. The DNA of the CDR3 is TGTGCCAGCGGAAACGGGGGGAACACCATATATTTT. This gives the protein CASGNGGNTIYF.

CDR3 residues: CASSFRTGAALFPYEQYF. CDR3 DNA: TGTGCCAGTAGTTTCCGGACAGGGGCCGCACTCTTCCCCTACGAGCAGTACTTC. The V call is TRBV19, the J call TRBJ2-7; TRBD1 matches at 9 bases. J gave up 2 bases and V 5 bases, and 16 bases lay outside the gene matches. Germline values: CDR1 LNHDA, CDR2 SQIVND (reference sequence). The CDR3 runs 18 residues.

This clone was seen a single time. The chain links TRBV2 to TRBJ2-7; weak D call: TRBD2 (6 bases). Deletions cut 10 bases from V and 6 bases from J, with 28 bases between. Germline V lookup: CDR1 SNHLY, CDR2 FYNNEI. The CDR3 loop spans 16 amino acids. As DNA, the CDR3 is TGTGCCACCCAGACCCTGGGGGGTGTCCCGTCTTCCGAGCAGTACTTC. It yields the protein CATQTLGGVPSSEQYF.

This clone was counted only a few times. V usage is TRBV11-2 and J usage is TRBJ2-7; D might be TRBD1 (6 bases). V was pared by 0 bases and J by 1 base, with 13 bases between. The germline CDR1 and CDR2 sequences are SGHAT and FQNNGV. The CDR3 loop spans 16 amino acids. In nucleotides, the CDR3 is TGTGCCAGCAGCTTAGAACAGGGCCGGGGATCCTACGAGCAGTACTTC. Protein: CASSLEQGRGSYEQYF.

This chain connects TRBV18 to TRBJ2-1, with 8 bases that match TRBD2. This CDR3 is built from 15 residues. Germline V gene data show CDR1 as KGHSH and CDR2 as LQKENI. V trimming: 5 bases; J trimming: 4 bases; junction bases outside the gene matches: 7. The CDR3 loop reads CASSTTSGGYNEQFF. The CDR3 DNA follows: TGTGCCAGCTCAACCACCAGCGGGGGATACAATGAGCAGTTCTTC.

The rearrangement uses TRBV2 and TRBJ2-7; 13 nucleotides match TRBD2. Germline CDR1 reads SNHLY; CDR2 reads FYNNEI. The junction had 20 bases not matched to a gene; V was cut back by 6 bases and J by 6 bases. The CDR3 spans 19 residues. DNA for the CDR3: TGTGCCAGCAGGCCAGGACAGGGCACCACTAGCGGGAGGGTCCCCGAGCAGTACTTC. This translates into CASRPGQGTTSGRVPEQYF.

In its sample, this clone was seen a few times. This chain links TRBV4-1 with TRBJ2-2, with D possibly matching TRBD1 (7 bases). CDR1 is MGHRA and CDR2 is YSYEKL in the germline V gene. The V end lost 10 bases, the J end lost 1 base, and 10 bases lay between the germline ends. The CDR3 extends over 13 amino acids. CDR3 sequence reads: CATGDRNTGELFF. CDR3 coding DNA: TGCGCCACGGGGGACAGGAACACCGGGGAGCTGTTTTTT.

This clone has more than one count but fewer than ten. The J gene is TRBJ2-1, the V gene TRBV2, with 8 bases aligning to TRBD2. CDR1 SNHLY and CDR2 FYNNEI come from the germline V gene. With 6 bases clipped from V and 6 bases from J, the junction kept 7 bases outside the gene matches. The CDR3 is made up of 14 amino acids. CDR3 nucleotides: TGTGCCAGCAGCTCCACAGCGGGAGCCAATGAGCAGTTCTTC. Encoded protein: CASSSTAGANEQFF.

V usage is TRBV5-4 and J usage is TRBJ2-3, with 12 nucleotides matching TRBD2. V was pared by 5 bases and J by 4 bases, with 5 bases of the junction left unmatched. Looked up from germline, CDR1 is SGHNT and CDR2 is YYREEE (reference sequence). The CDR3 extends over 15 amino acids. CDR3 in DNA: TGTGCCAGCAGACCTAGCGGGGGGGTTGCAGATACGCAGTATTTT. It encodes CASRPSGGVADTQYF.

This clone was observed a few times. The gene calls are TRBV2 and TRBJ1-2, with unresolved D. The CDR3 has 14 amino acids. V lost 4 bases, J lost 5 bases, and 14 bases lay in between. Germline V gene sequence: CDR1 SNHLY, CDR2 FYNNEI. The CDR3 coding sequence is TGTGCCAGCAGTGCCGAGATGTCGAATTATGGCTACACCTTC. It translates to CASSAEMSNYGYTF.

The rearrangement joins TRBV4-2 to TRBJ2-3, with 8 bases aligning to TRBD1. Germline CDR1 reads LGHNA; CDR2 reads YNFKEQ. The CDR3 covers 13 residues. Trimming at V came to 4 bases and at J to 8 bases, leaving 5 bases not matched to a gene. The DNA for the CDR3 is TGTGCCAGCAGCCCCCAGGGGGCTGGTACGCAGTATTTT. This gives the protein CASSPQGAGTQYF.

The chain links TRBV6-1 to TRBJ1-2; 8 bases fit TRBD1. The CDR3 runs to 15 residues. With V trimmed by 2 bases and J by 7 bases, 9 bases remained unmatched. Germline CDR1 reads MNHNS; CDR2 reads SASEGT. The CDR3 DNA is TGTGCCAGCAGTGAACTCCCAGGGGGCGGTCGTGGCTACACCTTC. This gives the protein CASSELPGGGRGYTF.

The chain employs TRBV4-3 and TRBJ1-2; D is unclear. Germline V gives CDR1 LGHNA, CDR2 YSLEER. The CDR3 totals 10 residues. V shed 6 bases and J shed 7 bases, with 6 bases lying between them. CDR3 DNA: TGCGCCAGCAGTGCCAGTGGCTACACCTTC. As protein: CASSASGYTF.

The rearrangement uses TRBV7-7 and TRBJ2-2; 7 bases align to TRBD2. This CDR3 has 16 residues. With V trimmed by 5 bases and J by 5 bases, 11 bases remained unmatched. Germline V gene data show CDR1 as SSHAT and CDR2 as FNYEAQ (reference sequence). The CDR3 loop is CASSSRRVGGTGELFF. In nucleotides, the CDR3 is TGTGCCAGCAGCAGCCGACGGGTCGGGGGGACCGGGGAGCTGTTTTTT.

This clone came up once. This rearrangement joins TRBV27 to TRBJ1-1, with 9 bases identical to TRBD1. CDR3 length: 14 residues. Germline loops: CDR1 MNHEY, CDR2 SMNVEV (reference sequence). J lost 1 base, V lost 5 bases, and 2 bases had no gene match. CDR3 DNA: TGTGCCAGCAGTACGGGACAGGGGAACACTGAAGCTTTCTTT. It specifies CASSTGQGNTEAFF.

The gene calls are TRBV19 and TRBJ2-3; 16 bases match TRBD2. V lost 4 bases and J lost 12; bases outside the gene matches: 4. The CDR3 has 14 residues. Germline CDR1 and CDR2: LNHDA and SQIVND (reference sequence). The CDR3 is CASSTGTSGRAQYF. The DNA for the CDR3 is TGTGCCAGTAGTACCGGGACTAGCGGGAGGGCACAGTATTTT. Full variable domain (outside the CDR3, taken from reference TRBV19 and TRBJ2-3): DGGITQSPKYLFRKEGQNVTLSCEQNLNHDAMYWYRQDPGQGLRLIYYSQIVNDFQKGDIAEGYSVSREKKESFPLTVTSAQKNPTAFYLCASSTGTSGRAQYFGPGTRLTVL.

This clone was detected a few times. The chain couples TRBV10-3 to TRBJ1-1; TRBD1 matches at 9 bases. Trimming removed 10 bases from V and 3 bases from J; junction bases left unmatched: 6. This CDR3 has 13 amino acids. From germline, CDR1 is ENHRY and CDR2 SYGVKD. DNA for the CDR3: TGTGCCACAGGGACAGGGCCTGACACTGAAGCTTTCTTT. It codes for CATGTGPDTEAFF.

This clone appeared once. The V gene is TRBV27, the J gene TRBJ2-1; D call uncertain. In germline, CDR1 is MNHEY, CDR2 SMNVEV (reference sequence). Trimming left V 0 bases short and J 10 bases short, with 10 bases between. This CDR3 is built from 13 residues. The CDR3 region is CASSLSGPREQFF. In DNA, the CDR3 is TGTGCCAGCAGTTTATCCGGGCCCAGAGAGCAGTTCTTC.

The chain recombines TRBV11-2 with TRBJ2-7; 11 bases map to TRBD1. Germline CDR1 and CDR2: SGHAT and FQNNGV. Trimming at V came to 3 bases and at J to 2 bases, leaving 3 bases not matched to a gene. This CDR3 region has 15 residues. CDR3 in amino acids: CASSLGTGGAYEQYF. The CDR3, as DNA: TGTGCCAGCAGCTTGGGGACAGGGGGAGCCTACGAGCAGTACTTC.

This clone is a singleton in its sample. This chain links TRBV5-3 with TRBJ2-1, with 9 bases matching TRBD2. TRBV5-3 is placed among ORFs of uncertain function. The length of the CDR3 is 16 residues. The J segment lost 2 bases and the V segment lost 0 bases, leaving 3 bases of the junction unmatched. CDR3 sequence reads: CARSLASGATYNEQFF. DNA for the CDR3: TGTGCCAGAAGCTTGGCTAGCGGGGCGACCTACAATGAGCAGTTCTTC.

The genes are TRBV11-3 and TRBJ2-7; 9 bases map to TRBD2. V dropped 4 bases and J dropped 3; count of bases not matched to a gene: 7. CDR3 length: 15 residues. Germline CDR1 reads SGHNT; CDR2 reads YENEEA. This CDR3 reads CASSSILAGDYEQYF. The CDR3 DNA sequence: TGTGCCAGCAGCTCTATTTTAGCGGGAGACTACGAGCAGTACTTC. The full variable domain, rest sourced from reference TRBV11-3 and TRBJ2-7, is EAGVVQSPRYKIIEKKQPVAFWCNPISGHNTLYWYLQNLGQGPELLIRYENEEAVDDSQLPKDRFSAERLKGVDSTLKIQPAELGDSAVYLCASSSILAGDYEQYFGPGTRLTVT.

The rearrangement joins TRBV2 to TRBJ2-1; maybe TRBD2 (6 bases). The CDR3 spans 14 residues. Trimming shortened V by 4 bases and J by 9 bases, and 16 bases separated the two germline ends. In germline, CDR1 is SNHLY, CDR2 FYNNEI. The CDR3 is CASSGPRRGGEQFF. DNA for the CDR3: TGTGCCAGCAGTGGACCCAGGAGGGGTGGTGAGCAGTTCTTC.

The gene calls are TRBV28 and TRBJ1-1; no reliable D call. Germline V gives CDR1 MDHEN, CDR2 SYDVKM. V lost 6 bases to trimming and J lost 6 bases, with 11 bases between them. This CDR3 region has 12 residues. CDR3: CASSPIFPEAFF. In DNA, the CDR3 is TGTGCCAGCAGCCCCATTTTCCCTGAAGCTTTCTTT.

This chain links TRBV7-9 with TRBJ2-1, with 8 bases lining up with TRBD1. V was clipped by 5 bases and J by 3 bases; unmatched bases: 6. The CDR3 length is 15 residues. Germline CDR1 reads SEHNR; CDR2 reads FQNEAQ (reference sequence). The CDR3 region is CASSPADRVYNEQFF. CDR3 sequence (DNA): TGTGCCAGCAGCCCCGCGGACAGGGTCTACAATGAGCAGTTCTTC.